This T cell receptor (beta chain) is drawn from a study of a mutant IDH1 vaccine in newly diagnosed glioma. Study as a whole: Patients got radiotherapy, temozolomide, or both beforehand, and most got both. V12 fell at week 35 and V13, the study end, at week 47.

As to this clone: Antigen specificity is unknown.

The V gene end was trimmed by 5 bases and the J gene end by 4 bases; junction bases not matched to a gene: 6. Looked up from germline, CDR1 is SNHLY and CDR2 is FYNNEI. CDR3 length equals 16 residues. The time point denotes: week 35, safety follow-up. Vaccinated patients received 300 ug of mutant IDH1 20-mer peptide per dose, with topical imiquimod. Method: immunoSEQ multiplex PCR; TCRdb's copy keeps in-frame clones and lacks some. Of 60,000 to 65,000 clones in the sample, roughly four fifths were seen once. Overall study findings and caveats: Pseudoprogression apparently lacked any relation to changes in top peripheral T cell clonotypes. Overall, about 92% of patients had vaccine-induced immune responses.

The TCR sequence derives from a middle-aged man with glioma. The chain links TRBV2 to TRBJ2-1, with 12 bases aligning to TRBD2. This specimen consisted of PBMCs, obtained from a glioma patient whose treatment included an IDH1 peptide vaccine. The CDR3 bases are TGTGCCAGCAGTCAGGGACTAGCGGGCAGATACAATGAGCAGTTCTTC. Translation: CASSQGLAGRYNEQFF.